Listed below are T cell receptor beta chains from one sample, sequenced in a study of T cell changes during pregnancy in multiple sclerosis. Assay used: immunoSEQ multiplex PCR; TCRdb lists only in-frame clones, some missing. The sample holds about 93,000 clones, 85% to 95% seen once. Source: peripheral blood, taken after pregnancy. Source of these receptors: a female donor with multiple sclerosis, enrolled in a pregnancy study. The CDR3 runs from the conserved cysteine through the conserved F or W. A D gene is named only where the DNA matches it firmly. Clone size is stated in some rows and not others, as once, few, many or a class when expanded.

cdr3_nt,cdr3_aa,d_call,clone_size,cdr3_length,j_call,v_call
TGTGCCAGCAGGGGGACAGGCGGAAATCAGCCCCAGCATTTT,CASRGTGGNQPQHF,TRBD1,few,14,TRBJ1-5,TRBV2
TGTGCCAGCAGCGGACAGGGGGCCGGACCCTACGAGCAGTACTTC,CASSGQGAGPYEQYF,TRBD1,.,15,TRBJ2-7,TRBV9
TGCAGCGTTGGTAACGGAGACGGTGGCTACACCTTC,CSVGNGDGGYTF,.,.,12,TRBJ1-2,TRBV29-1
TGTGCAAGTCGCTTAGGGGGACTAGCGGGGAGCACAGATACGCAGTATTTT,CASRLGGLAGSTDTQYF,.,once,17,TRBJ2-3,TRBV12-2
TGTGCCAGCAGCTTAGCCGCGCACCAAGAGACCCAGTACTTC,CASSLAAHQETQYF,.,.,14,TRBJ2-5,TRBV11-1
TGTGCCAGCAACTCGGCAGGCGGAGCGGGTAAAAACAATGAGCAGTTCTTC,CASNSAGGAGKNNEQFF,.,.,17,TRBJ2-1,TRBV7-9
TGTGCAAGTCGCCCAACGGGAGGGACAGGGTCCCGTTTGCCCGATCAGCCCCAGCATTTT,CASRPTGGTGSRLPDQPQHF,.,few,20,TRBJ1-5,TRBV12-2
TGTGCCAGCAGCTTTGAGGGAGGGGTCGGCTACACCTTC,CASSFEGGVGYTF,.,.,13,TRBJ1-2,TRBV7-2
TGTGCCAGCAGTGAAGTGCGTCGAGCGGGTGGCTACGAGCAGTACTTC,CASSEVRRAGGYEQYF,.,.,16,TRBJ2-7,TRBV2
TGCGCCAGCAGTGCTGGACTGTACCCTTCTGGGGCCAACGTCCTGACTTTC,CASSAGLYPSGANVLTF,.,.,17,TRBJ2-6,TRBV10-1
TGCGCCAGCAGCCCCACGAGCGGGAAAGAGACCCAGTACTTC,CASSPTSGKETQYF,TRBD2,.,14,TRBJ2-5,TRBV5-1
TGTGCCAGCAGCTTGCAGGGCAATCAGCCCCAGCATTTT,CASSLQGNQPQHF,.,few,13,TRBJ1-5,TRBV11-2
TGTGCCAGCTCACCAGGGGGGAGTGAAAAACTGTTTTTT,CASSPGGSEKLFF,.,.,13,TRBJ1-4,TRBV18